This T cell receptor (beta chain) was captured in a study of blood T cell repertoires in COVID-19. Study-wide context: PBMCs, B-cell-depleted T cells, or T cells were the source of the cDNA or gDNA that made up the material.

Clones were read by immunoSEQ multiplex PCR, and TCRdb kept only the in-frame ones, dropping some. The sample records around 250,000 clones, 86% being singletons. The CDR3 is made up of 14 amino acids. With V trimmed by 6 bases and J by 2 bases, 6 bases remained unmatched. Per germline, CDR1 LNHNV and CDR2 YYDKDF (reference sequence). The chain employs TRBV15 and TRBJ1-2, with TRBD1 identical over 7 bases. The TCR was taken from a woman aged 50 to 60 who had recovered from COVID-19. The sequencing input was PBMCs or T cells enriched from blood (not recorded which). CDR3 residues: CATSTGDSNYGYTF. DNA for the CDR3: TGTGCCACCAGTACAGGGGACTCGAACTATGGCTACACCTTC.